A single sample gave rise to the 18 T cell receptor beta chains below, sequenced in a study of T-cell memory formation after mild COVID-19. TCRdb fed the 5' RACE reads into MiXCR, producing one record per CDR3 protein. The table has 98,000 or so distinct CDR3 sequences, around 17% seen once. Sequencing was done on a sample of PBMCs or a T cell subset sorted from them (not recorded which). The receptors shown here come from a man aged 18 to 29 who had mild COVID-19 (a few samples of this study predate the infection). Cell type and time point are not known.

V gene TRBV7-2 combines with J gene TRBJ1-6; D may be TRBD1 (6 bases). CDR3 length: 13 residues. Germline CDR1 and CDR2: SGHTA and FQGNSA. V was clipped by 6 bases and J by 3 bases, with 6 bases between them. The DNA of the CDR3 is TGTGCCAGCAGACAGGGCTATAATTCACCCCTCCACTTT. As protein: CASRQGYNSPLHF.

The chain combines TRBV5-6 with TRBJ1-2, with TRBD1 as a possible D gene (5 bases). Per germline, CDR1 SGHDT and CDR2 YYEEEE. This CDR3 is built from 13 residues. The V end lost 2 bases, the J end lost 4 bases, and 9 bases lay between the germline ends. CDR3 region: CASSFWGSYGYTF. The DNA of the CDR3 is TGTGCCAGCAGCTTCTGGGGGTCCTATGGCTACACCTTC.

The chain carries TRBV10-3 and TRBJ1-2; TRBD1 matches 9 bases. V lost 4 bases to trimming and J lost 5 bases; unmatched junction nucleotides: 5. In germline, CDR1 is ENHRY, CDR2 SYGVKD. The CDR3 runs 14 residues. The chain's CDR3 is CAISGTGAGYGYTF. The CDR3 DNA reads TGTGCCATCAGTGGGACAGGGGCAGGGTATGGCTACACCTTC.

This clonotype was counted between two and nine times. The chain carries TRBV28 and TRBJ2-2; TRBD2 agrees at 9 bases. The V and J ends lost 8 bases and 6 bases, in that order; junction bases with no gene match: 10. Germline CDR1 and CDR2: MDHEN and SYDVKM. The CDR3 spans 15 residues. The CDR3 loop is CASVGQRGVAGELFF. The CDR3 coding sequence is TGTGCCAGCGTGGGCCAGCGGGGGGTGGCCGGGGAGCTGTTTTTT.

V and J are TRBV7-6 and TRBJ2-5; D is ambiguous. CDR1 is SGHVS and CDR2 is FNYEAQ in the germline V gene. This CDR3 region has 13 residues. Trimming removed 2 bases at V and 0 bases at J, with 4 bases between. The DNA of the CDR3 is TGTGCCAGCAGCTTAAGCCACCAAGAGACCCAGTACTTC. Translating it yields CASSLSHQETQYF.

CDR3: CATSDYSSTGKNEQFF. The DNA of the CDR3 is TGTGCCACCAGTGATTACTCTTCGACAGGGAAGAATGAGCAGTTCTTC. V usage is TRBV24-1 and J usage is TRBJ2-1; 7 nucleotides align to TRBD1. After removal of 2 bases from V and 7 bases from J, the junction contained 10 bases not matched to a gene. Germline V gene lookup returns CDR1 KGHDR and CDR2 SFDVKD. The CDR3 totals 16 residues.

CDR3 residues: CASSPPGGRADTQYF. CDR3 bases: TGTGCCAGCAGTCCCCCAGGGGGTAGGGCAGATACGCAGTATTTT. This chain joins TRBV12-3 or TRBV12-4 and TRBJ2-3; the match to TRBD1 covers 7 bases. CDR3 length: 15 amino acids. Losses at the gene ends were 5 bases for V and 4 bases for J; bases not matched to a gene: 9.

The sample holds many counts of this clonotype. The chain joins TRBV11-1 to TRBJ2-3; D remains unclear. Germline CDR1 SGHAT, CDR2 FQDESV (reference sequence). Trimming shortened V by 6 bases and J by 2 bases, and 6 bases separated the two germline ends. The CDR3 runs to 12 residues. CDR3 DNA sequence: TGTGCCAGCAGGGGGTTCACAGATACGCAGTATTTT. Its translation is CASRGFTDTQYF.

This chain joins TRBV12-3 or TRBV12-4 and TRBJ2-3; D unclear. V lost 10 bases, J lost 3 bases, and 14 bases lay in between. This CDR3 spans 13 amino acids. CDR3 sequence reads: CATNWDGTDTQYF. CDR3 nucleotides: TGTGCCACCAATTGGGATGGTACAGATACGCAGTATTTT.

The V gene is TRBV3-1, the J gene TRBJ1-2; the D gene is possibly TRBD1 (5 bases). Germline CDR1 is LGHDT and CDR2 is YNNKEL (reference sequence). The CDR3 covers 14 residues. Trimming shortened V by 0 bases and J by 7 bases, and 12 bases separated the two germline ends. This CDR3 reads CASSQEEGVGGYTF. DNA of the CDR3: TGTGCCAGCAGCCAAGAGGAAGGGGTCGGTGGCTACACCTTC.

This clonotype has ten or more counts. The CDR3 region has the DNA TGTGCCAGCAGCTTAGGACGAGACTACGAGCAGTACTTC. Translated: CASSLGRDYEQYF. J is TRBJ2-7 and V is TRBV7-2, with unresolved D. The CDR3 runs 13 residues. Per germline, CDR1 SGHTA and CDR2 FQGNSA. Trimming stripped 1 base from V and 3 bases from J, with 7 bases between.

The rearrangement joins TRBV12-5 to TRBJ2-3, with D uncertain. Germline V gives CDR1 LGHNT, CDR2 FRNRAP. V was shortened by 3 bases and J by 6 bases, with 10 bases between the two germline ends. CDR3 size: 13 residues. CDR3 bases: TGTGCTAGTGGTTTAGAAACATGGGATACGCAGTATTTT. This encodes CASGLETWDTQYF.

The chain joins TRBV20-1 to TRBJ2-7; D is possibly TRBD2 (6 bases). Trimming pared 3 bases from V and 2 bases from J, leaving 14 bases between. Germline V gene lookup returns CDR1 DFQATT and CDR2 SNEGSKA (reference sequence). The CDR3 has 14 amino acids. Here the CDR3 DNA reads TGCAGTGCTAGTATCCAGCGGGCTACCTACGAGCAGTACTTC. Its translation is CSASIQRATYEQYF.

In this sample, this clonotype turned up a few times. The genes are TRBV3-1 and TRBJ2-5; 10 bases line up with TRBD2. V lost 4 bases to trimming and J lost 4 bases; unmatched junction nucleotides: 9. This CDR3 comprises 16 residues. Germline V gives CDR1 LGHDT, CDR2 YNNKEL (reference sequence). For the CDR3, the DNA is TGTGCCAGCAGCCCCAAGAGCGGGGGGGTAGGAGAGACCCAGTACTTC. This sequence encodes CASSPKSGGVGETQYF.

This clonotype was seen a handful of times. This chain links TRBV4-1 with TRBJ2-3; D gene ambiguous. The germline V gene encodes CDR1 MGHRA and CDR2 YSYEKL. The germline V and J ends were trimmed by 3 bases and 2 bases, with 3 bases remaining between them. CDR3 length equals 12 residues. Here the CDR3 DNA reads TGCGCCAGCAGCCATGACACAGATACGCAGTATTTT. It codes for CASSHDTDTQYF.

The table lists this clonotype with a few counts. This chain uses TRBV5-1 with TRBJ2-5; 11 bases are shared with TRBD2. Germline V gene lookup returns CDR1 SGHRS and CDR2 YFSETQ. The CDR3 sequence is 17 residues long. V shed 4 bases and J 2 bases; nucleotides not matched to a gene: 10. The CDR3 sequence is CASSLGTSGKSQETQYF. CDR3 sequence (DNA): TGCGCCAGCAGCCTCGGGACTAGCGGAAAGTCACAAGAGACCCAGTACTTC.

The J gene is TRBJ1-1, the V gene TRBV5-1; D uncertain. The germline CDR1 and CDR2 sequences are SGHRS and YFSETQ. V lost 4 bases and J lost 2, with 15 bases in between. The CDR3 is 15 amino acids. CDR3 nucleotides: TGCGCCAGCAGCCCACGGACCATCGCAAACACTGAAGCTTTCTTT. Translation gives CASSPRTIANTEAFF.

CDR3 DNA sequence: TGTGCCAGCAGTCACGGGACAGGGGGCAATCAGCCCCAGCATTTT. Translated, it gives CASSHGTGGNQPQHF. The V gene is TRBV12-3 or TRBV12-4, the J gene TRBJ1-5; TRBD1 aligns across 10 bases. The CDR3 covers 15 residues. Trimming took 5 bases from V and 2 from J; bases not matched to a gene: 3.